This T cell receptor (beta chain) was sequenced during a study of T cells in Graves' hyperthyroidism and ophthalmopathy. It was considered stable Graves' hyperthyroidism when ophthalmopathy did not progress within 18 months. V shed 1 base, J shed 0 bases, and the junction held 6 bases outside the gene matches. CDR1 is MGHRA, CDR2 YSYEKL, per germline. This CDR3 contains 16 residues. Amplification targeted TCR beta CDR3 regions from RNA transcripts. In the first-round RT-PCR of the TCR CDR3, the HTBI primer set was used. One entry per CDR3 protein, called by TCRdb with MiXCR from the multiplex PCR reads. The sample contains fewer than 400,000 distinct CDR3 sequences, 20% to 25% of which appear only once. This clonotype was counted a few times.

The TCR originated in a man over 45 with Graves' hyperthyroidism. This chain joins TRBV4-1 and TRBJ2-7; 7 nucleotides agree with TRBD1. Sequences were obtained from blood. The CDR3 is CASSQGTGLSSYEQYF. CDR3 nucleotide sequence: TGCGCCAGCAGCCAAGGGACAGGCCTGAGCTCCTACGAGCAGTACTTC.